This T cell receptor (beta chain) was captured in a study of blood T cell repertoires in COVID-19. The data were produced by immunoSEQ multiplex PCR, yet TCRdb's version contains in-frame clones alone and is incomplete. Of about 120,000 clones listed, about 80% were seen once; the top ten hold approximately 7%. This clone was detected once. Other DNA sequences of this sample code for an identical CDR3. The TCR sequence derives from an older man with active or convalescent COVID-19. The sequenced sample consisted of peripheral blood.

The CDR3 DNA reads as TGTGCCAGCAGCTTGGGTGGACAGCGTCAAGAGACCCAGTACTTC. Its translation: CASSLGGQRQETQYF. The chain links TRBV5-4 to TRBJ2-5; possibly TRBD1 for D (6 bases). Trimming took off 0 bases at V and 2 bases at J, with 11 bases between the two ends. Looked up from germline, CDR1 is SGHNT and CDR2 is YYREEE (reference sequence). The CDR3 sequence is 15 residues long. The variable domain in full, with the rest retrieved from reference TRBV5-4 and TRBJ2-5, is ETGVTQSPTHLIKTRGQQVTLRCSSQSGHNTVSWYQQALGQGPQFIFQYYREEENGRGNFPPRFSGLQFPNYSSELNVNALELDDSALYLCASSLGGQRQETQYFGPGTRLLVL.